This T cell receptor beta chain came from a study of T-cell reconstitution after alpha-beta-depleted transplantation in children. Per the germline V gene, CDR1 is SEHNR and CDR2 is FQNEAQ (reference sequence). V dropped 5 bases and J dropped 1 base, with 14 bases sitting between them. The CDR3 contains 15 residues. Preparing the TCRbeta library involved the use of unique molecular identifiers. TCRdb redid the calling of the PCR reads with MiXCR, one entry per CDR3 protein. The table lists 330,000 or so distinct CDR3 sequences, 10% of them singletons. The TCR comes from a human donor who donated a stem cell graft to a child with acute lymphoblastic leukemia. This chain connects TRBV7-9 to TRBJ2-5; D unresolved. The specimen was PBMCs from the stem cell graft donor, collected from the stem cell graft. CDR3 DNA sequence: TGTGCCAGCAGCCAAGGACCTCGCTCCCAAGAGACCCAGTACTTC. This gives the protein CASSQGPRSQETQYF.